The 20 T cell receptor beta chains below come from one sample, sequenced in a study of identifying expanded T cells in peripheral blood. Clones were sequenced by immunoSEQ multiplex PCR, and TCRdb holds only the in-frame ones, with some missing. The table has around 94,000 clones, roughly 85% seen once. Sequenced input: blood. These receptors came from a person aged 18 to 75 in good health.

The chain combines TRBV7-2 with TRBJ2-6, with D perhaps matching TRBD2 (5 bases). V dropped 4 bases and J dropped 4 bases, with 11 bases sitting between them. The germline V gene has CDR1 SGHTA and CDR2 FQGNSA. The CDR3 covers 15 residues. This CDR3 is CASSSSGSGANVLTF. CDR3 nucleotide sequence: TGTGCCAGCAGCTCCTCGGGGTCGGGGGCCAACGTCCTGACTTTC.

This clone was recorded a few times. J is TRBJ2-7 and V is TRBV4-3, with D uncertain. The CDR3 has 13 residues. Trimming stripped 1 base from V and 4 bases from J, with 8 bases between. Germline assignment: CDR1 LGHNA and CDR2 YSLEER. This CDR3 reads CASSQGLYYEQYF. In nucleotides, the CDR3 is TGCGCCAGCAGCCAAGGACTTTATTACGAGCAGTACTTC.

Here the CDR3 reads CASSQDWAGDTEAFF. DNA for the CDR3: TGCGCCAGCAGCCAAGATTGGGCAGGGGACACTGAAGCTTTCTTT. The genes are TRBV4-3 and TRBJ1-1, with D possibly matching TRBD1 (6 bases). V shed 0 bases and J shed 3 bases, with 11 bases lying between them. This CDR3 region has 15 residues. The germline gives CDR1 LGHNA, CDR2 YSLEER.

The chain recombines TRBV10-3 with TRBJ2-7; D tentatively reads TRBD1 or TRBD2 (6 bases each). The V and J ends lost 4 bases and 5 bases respectively, with 15 bases between them. The CDR3 has 14 amino acids. Per the germline V gene, CDR1 is ENHRY and CDR2 is SYGVKD. The CDR3 here is CAISVGGGLDEQYF. As DNA, the CDR3 is TGTGCCATCAGTGTTGGAGGGGGTCTCGACGAGCAGTACTTC.

The gene calls are TRBV25-1 and TRBJ1-2, with TRBD1 matching over 10 bases. CDR3 size: 15 residues. V shed 1 base and J 5 bases; nucleotides not matched to a gene: 4. CDR1 and CDR2 (germline): MGHDK, SYGVNS. The CDR3 loop reads CASSELGTGEYGYTF. CDR3 nucleotides: TGTGCCAGCAGTGAATTAGGGACAGGGGAGTATGGCTACACCTTC.

This chain joins TRBV6-6 and TRBJ1-2; the match to TRBD1 covers 9 bases. Trimming removed 5 bases from V and 11 bases from J; junction bases left unmatched: 6. This CDR3 region has 12 residues. CDR1 MNHNY and CDR2 SVGAGI come from the germline V gene (reference sequence). This CDR3 is CASSPGQGRYTF. The DNA for the CDR3 is TGTGCCAGCAGTCCGGGACAGGGACGTTACACCTTC.

The chain joins TRBV4-3 to TRBJ2-6; 9 bases match TRBD1. The CDR3 has 19 residues. Germline CDR1 reads LGHNA; CDR2 reads YSLEER. Trimming cost V 2 bases and J 0 bases; bases outside gene matches: 8. The CDR3 spells CASSQNPGQGFSGANVLTF. DNA for the CDR3: TGCGCCAGCAGCCAAAATCCAGGACAGGGGTTCTCTGGGGCCAACGTCCTGACTTTC.

The chain employs TRBV5-5 and TRBJ1-1; D call uncertain. CDR3 length equals 15 residues. V lost 0 bases and J 1 base, leaving 10 bases between the germline ends. Germline loops: CDR1 SGHKS, CDR2 YYEKEE (reference sequence). In nucleotides, the CDR3 is TGTGCCAGCAGCTTGGAAGGAGGGAGGAACACTGAAGCTTTCTTT. Translating gives CASSLEGGRNTEAFF.

The chain carries TRBV25-1 and TRBJ2-7; 8 nucleotides match TRBD2. CDR3 size: 14 residues. Unmatched junction bases numbered 2, after V lost 0 bases and J lost 4 bases. Germline V lookup: CDR1 MGHDK, CDR2 SYGVNS. This CDR3 is CASSEYRGGYEQYF. In DNA form, the CDR3 reads TGTGCCAGCAGTGAATATCGGGGGGGTTACGAGCAGTACTTC.

CDR3: CASSKTGTIYEQYF. As DNA, the CDR3 is TGCGCCAGCAGCAAAACCGGGACAATTTACGAGCAGTACTTC. The chain carries TRBV10-2 and TRBJ2-7, with a tentative D call TRBD1 (6 bases). Germline V gives CDR1 WSHSY, CDR2 SAAADI. V shed 6 bases and J shed 4 bases, with 16 bases lying between them. The CDR3 sequence is 14 residues long.

This chain links TRBV30 with TRBJ1-6; D ambiguous. Germline V lookup: CDR1 GTSNPN, CDR2 SVGIG (reference sequence). The V and J ends lost 0 bases and 10 bases respectively, with 10 bases between them. This CDR3 region has 13 residues. CDR3 coding DNA: TGTGCCTGGAGTGTACTTAAAGACTCACCCCTCCACTTT. Residues: CAWSVLKDSPLHF.

This sequence joins TRBV7-2 and TRBJ1-2; TRBD1 is a possible D gene (5 bases). This CDR3 contains 13 residues. V lost 1 base and J lost 3, with 6 bases in between. Germline CDR1 is SGHTA and CDR2 is FQGNSA. The CDR3 loop reads CASSLGGYYGYTF. In DNA form, the CDR3 reads TGTGCCAGCAGCTTAGGGGGGTACTATGGCTACACCTTC.

The chain links TRBV9 to TRBJ2-2; 11 nucleotides line up with TRBD2. CDR1 is SGDLS, CDR2 YYNGEE, per germline. V shed 0 bases, J shed 4 bases, and the junction held 2 bases outside the gene matches. The CDR3 contains 16 residues. The DNA for the CDR3 is TGTGCCAGCAGCGTAGGTAGCGGGGGGGCCACCGGGGAGCTGTTTTTT. Encoded protein: CASSVGSGGATGELFF.

V is TRBV19 and J is TRBJ1-2; 8 positions match TRBD1. Per the germline V gene, CDR1 is LNHDA and CDR2 is SQIVND (reference sequence). This CDR3 region has 14 residues. J lost 6 bases, V lost 6 bases, and 9 bases had no gene match. In DNA form, the CDR3 reads TGTGCCAGTAGAACAGGGGGGTCCGATCATGGCTACACCTTC. Its protein is CASRTGGSDHGYTF.

This clone turned up a few times. V gene TRBV2 combines with J gene TRBJ1-1, with 7 bases identical to TRBD1. Losses at the gene ends were 6 bases for V and 0 bases for J; bases not matched to a gene: 7. The CDR3 extends over 15 amino acids. Germline CDR1 SNHLY, CDR2 FYNNEI. The chain's CDR3 is CASSPRGAMNTEAFF. In DNA form, the CDR3 reads TGTGCCAGCAGCCCCAGGGGGGCCATGAACACTGAAGCTTTCTTT.

The J gene is TRBJ2-7, the V gene TRBV4-1, with D perhaps TRBD1 or TRBD2 (5 bases each). The CDR3 is 16 residues long. V lost 1 base and J lost 1, with 14 bases in between. Germline V CDR1 and CDR2: MGHRA, YSYEKL. The CDR3 DNA is TGCGCCAGCAGCCAAGGGGGGTACTCAACTTCCTACGAGCAGTACTTC. Protein product: CASSQGGYSTSYEQYF.

The chain uses TRBV5-1 and TRBJ1-2; D not resolved. This CDR3 is 13 amino acids long. V was pared by 1 base and J by 8 bases, with 12 bases between. Germline CDR1 SGHRS, CDR2 YFSETQ. The DNA for the CDR3 is TGCGCCAGCAGCTTGAACCAGCTGACCGGCTACACCTTC. Translating gives CASSLNQLTGYTF.

The V call is TRBV9, the J call TRBJ2-2; no clear D gene. Per the germline V gene, CDR1 is SGDLS and CDR2 is YYNGEE. The V and J ends lost 0 bases and 4 bases respectively, with 4 bases between them. This CDR3 has 13 residues. CDR3 amino acids: CASSVDVTGELFF. CDR3 bases: TGTGCCAGCAGCGTAGACGTCACCGGGGAGCTGTTTTTT.

V gene TRBV6-6 combines with J gene TRBJ1-5; D is ambiguous. With 4 bases removed from V and 2 bases from J, the gap between germline ends came to 15 bases. The CDR3 runs to 16 residues. Germline CDR1 reads MNHNY; CDR2 reads SVGAGI (reference sequence). CDR3 nucleotide sequence: TGTGCCAGCAGTTCCGAACCCCGGGCCCGCAATCAGCCCCAGCATTTT. Its translation: CASSSEPRARNQPQHF.

Here the CDR3 DNA reads TGTGCCAGCAGCTTAATTCGGGGGTATAATTCACCCCTCCACTTT. Amino acids: CASSLIRGYNSPLHF. This sequence joins TRBV7-2 and TRBJ1-6; D may be TRBD1 (5 bases). This CDR3 has 15 amino acids. Trimming pared 2 bases from V and 4 bases from J, leaving 9 bases between. Germline assignment: CDR1 SGHTA and CDR2 FQGNSA.